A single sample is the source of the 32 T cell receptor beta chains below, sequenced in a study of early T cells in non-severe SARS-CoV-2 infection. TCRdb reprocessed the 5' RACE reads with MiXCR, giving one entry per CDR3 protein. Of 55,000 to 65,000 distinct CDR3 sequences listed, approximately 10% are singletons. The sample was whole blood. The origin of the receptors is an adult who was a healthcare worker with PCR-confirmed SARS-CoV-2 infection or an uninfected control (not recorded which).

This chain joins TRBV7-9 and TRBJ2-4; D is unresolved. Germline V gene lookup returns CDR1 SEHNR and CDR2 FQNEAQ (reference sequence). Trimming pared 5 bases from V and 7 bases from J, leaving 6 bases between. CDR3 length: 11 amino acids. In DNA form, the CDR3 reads TGTGCCAGCAGCGGCCAGAACATTCAGTACTTC. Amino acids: CASSGQNIQYF.

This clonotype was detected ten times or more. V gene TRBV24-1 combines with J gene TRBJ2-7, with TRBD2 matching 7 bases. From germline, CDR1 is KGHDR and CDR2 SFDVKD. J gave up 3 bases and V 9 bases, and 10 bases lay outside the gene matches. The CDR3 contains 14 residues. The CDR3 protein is CATPRAGRDYEQYF. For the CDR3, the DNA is TGTGCCACCCCAAGGGCGGGGAGGGACTACGAGCAGTACTTC.

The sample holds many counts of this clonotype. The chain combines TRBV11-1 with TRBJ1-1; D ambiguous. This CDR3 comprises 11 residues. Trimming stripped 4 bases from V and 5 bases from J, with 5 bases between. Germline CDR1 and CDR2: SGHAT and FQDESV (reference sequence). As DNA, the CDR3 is TGTGCCAGCAGCTCTTATACTGAAGCTTTCTTT. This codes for CASSSYTEAFF.

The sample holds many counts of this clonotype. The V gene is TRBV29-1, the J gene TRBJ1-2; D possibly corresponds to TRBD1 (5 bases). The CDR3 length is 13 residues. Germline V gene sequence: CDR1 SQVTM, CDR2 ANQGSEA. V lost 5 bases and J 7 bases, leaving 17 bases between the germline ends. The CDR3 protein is CSVTQEPGSGYTF. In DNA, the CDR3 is TGCAGCGTTACACAGGAGCCGGGGAGTGGCTACACCTTC.

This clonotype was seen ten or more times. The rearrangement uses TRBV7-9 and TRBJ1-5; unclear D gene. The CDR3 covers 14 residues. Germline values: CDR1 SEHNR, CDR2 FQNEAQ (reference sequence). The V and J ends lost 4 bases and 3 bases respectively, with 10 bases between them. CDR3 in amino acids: CASSSDGFNQPQHF. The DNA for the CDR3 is TGTGCCAGCAGCTCGGACGGATTCAATCAGCCCCAGCATTTT.

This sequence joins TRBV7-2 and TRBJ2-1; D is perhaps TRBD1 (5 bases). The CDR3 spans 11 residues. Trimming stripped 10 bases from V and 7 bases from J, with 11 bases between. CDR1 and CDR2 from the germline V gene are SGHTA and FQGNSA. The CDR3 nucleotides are TGTGCCATCAGGGTTGTGAATGAGCAGTTCTTC. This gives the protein CAIRVVNEQFF.

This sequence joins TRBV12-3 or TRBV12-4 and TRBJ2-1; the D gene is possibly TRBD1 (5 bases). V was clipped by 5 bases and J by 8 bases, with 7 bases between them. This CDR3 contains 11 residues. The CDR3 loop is CASSPGYEQFF. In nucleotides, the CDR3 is TGTGCCAGCAGTCCAGGGTATGAGCAGTTCTTC.

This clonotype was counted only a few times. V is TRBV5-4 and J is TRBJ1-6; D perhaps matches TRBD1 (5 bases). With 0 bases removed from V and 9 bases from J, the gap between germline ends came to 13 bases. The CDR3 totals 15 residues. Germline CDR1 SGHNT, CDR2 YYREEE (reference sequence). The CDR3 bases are TGTGCCAGCAGCTTGGATCGCCAGGGTAGTTCACCCCTCCACTTT. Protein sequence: CASSLDRQGSSPLHF.

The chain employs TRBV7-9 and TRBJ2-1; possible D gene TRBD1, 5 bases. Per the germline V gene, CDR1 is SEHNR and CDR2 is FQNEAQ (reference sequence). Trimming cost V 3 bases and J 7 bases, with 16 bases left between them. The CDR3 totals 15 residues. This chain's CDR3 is CASSFLQGSRNEQFF. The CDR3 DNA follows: TGTGCCAGCAGCTTTCTGCAGGGAAGTCGAAATGAGCAGTTCTTC.

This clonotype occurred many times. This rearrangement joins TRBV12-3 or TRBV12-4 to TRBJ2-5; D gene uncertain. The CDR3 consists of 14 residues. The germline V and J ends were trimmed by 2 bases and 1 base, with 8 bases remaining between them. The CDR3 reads CASSLRRSQETQYF. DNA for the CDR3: TGTGCCAGCAGTTTACGACGGAGCCAAGAGACCCAGTACTTC.

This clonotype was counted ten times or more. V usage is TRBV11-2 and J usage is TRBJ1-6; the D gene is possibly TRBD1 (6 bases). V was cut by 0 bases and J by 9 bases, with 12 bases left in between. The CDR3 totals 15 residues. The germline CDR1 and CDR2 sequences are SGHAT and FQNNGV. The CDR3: CASSLDRGRISPLHF. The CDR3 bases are TGTGCCAGCAGCTTAGACAGGGGCAGGATTTCACCCCTCCACTTT. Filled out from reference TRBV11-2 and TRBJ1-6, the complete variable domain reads EAGVAQSPRYKIIEKRQSVAFWCNPISGHATLYWYQQILGQGPKLLIQFQNNGVVDDSQLPKDRFSAERLKGVDSTLKIQPAKLEDSAVYLCASSLDRGRISPLHFGNGTRLTVT.

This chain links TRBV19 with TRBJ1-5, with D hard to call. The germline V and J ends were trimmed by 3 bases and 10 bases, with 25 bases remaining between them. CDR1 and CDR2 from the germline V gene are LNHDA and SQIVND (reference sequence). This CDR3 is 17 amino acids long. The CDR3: CASSISWFSRDIKPQHF. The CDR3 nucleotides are TGTGCCAGTAGTATTTCATGGTTTTCCCGGGATATCAAACCCCAGCATTTT.

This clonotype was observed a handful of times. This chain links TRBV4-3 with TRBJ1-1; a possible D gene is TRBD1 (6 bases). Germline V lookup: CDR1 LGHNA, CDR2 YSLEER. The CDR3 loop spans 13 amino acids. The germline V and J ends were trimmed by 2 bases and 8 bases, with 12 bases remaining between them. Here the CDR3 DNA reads TGCGCCAGCAGCCAACAGGGACAAGGAGAAGCTTTCTTT. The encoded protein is CASSQQGQGEAFF.

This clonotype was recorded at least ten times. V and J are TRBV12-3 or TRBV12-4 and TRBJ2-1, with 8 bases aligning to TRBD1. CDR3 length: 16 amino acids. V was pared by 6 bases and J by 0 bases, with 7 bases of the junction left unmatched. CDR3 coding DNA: TGTGCCAGCAGAGTACGACAGGGGAGCTCCTACAATGAGCAGTTCTTC. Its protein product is CASRVRQGSSYNEQFF.

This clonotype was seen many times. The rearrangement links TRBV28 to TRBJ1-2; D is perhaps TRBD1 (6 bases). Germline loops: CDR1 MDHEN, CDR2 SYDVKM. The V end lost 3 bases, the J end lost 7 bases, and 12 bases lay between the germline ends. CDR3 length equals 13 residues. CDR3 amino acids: CASSFSRGPGYTF. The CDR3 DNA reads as TGTGCCAGCAGTTTTAGCAGGGGTCCTGGCTACACCTTC.

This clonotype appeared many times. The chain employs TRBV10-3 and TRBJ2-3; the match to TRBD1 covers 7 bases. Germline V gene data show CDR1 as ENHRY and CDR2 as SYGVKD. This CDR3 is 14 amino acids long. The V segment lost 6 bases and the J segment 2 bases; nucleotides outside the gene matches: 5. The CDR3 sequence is CAIRAGTVTDTQYF. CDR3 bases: TGTGCCATCAGGGCCGGGACAGTCACAGATACGCAGTATTTT.

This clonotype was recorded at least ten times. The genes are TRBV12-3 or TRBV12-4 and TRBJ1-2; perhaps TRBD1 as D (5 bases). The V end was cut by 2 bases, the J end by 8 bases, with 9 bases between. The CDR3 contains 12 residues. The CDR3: CASSLQGRGYTF. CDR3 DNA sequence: TGTGCCAGCAGTTTACAGGGCCGGGGCTACACCTTC.

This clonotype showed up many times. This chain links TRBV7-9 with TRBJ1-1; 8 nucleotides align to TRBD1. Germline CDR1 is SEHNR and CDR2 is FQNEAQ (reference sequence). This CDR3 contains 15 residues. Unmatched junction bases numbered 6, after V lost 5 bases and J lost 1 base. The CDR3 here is CASSRRQGPNTEAFF. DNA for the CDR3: TGTGCCAGCAGCCGACGACAGGGGCCGAACACTGAAGCTTTCTTT.

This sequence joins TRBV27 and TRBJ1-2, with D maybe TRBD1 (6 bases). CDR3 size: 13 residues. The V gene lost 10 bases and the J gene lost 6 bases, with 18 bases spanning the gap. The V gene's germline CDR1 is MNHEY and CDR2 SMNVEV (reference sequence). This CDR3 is CATAKAGENGYTF. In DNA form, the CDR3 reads TGTGCCACAGCCAAGGCAGGGGAGAATGGCTACACCTTC.

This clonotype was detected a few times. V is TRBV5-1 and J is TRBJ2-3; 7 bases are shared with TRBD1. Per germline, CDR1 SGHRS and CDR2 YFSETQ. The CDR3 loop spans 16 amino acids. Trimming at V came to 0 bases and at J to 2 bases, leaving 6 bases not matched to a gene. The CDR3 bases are TGCGCCAGCAGCTTGGCCCGGACAGGAATCACAGATACGCAGTATTTT. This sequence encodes CASSLARTGITDTQYF. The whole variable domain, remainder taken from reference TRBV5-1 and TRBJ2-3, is KAGVTQTPRYLIKTRGQQVTLSCSPISGHRSVSWYQQTPGQGLQFLFEYFSETQRNKGNFPGRFSGRQFSNSRSEMNVSTLELGDSALYLCASSLARTGITDTQYFGPGTRLTVL.

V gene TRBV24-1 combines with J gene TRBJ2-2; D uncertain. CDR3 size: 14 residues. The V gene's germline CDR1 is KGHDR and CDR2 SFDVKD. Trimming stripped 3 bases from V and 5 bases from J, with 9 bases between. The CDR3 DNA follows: TGTGCCACCAGTGATACCTCAGAAACCGGGGAGCTGTTTTTT. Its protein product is CATSDTSETGELFF.

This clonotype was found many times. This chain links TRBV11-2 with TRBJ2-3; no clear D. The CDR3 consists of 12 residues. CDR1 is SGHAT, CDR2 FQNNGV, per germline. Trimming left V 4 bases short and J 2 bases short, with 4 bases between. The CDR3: CASSSNTDTQYF. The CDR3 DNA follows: TGTGCCAGCAGCTCGAACACAGATACGCAGTATTTT.

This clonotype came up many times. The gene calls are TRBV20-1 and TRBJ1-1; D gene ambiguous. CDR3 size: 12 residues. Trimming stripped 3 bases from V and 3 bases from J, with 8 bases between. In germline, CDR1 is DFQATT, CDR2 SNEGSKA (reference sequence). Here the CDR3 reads CSASRRDTEAFF. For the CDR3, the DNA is TGCAGTGCTAGTCGACGGGACACTGAAGCTTTCTTT.

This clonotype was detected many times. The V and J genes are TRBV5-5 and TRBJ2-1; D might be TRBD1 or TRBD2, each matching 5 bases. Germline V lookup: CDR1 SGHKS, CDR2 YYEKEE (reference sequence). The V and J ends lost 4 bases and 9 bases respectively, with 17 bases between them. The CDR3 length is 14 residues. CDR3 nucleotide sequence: TGTGCCAGCAGCCAAGACGGGGCTGGCGGTGAGCAGTTCTTC. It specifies CASSQDGAGGEQFF.

CDR3 nucleotides: TGTGCCAGCAGCGTAGTGACTAGGCCCTACACGGGCGGGGAGCTGTTTTTT. Its translation is CASSVVTRPYTGGELFF. The gene calls are TRBV9 and TRBJ2-2; a weak D match, TRBD2 (6 bases). CDR1 is SGDLS, CDR2 YYNGEE, per germline. This CDR3 region has 17 residues. The V end was cut by 0 bases, the J end by 7 bases, with 19 bases between.

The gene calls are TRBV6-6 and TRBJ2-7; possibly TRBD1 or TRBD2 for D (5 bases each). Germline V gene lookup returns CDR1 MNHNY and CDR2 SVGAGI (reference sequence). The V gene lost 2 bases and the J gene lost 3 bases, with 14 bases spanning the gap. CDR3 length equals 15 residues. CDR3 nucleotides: TGTGCCAGCAGTTACGGGGCCGCGGGTAGCTACGAGCAGTACTTC. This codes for CASSYGAAGSYEQYF.

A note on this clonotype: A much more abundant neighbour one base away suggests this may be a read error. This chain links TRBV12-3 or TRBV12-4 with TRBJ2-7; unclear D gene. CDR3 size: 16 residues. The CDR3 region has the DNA TGTGTCAGCAGTCTCGGCCTGCGGTTTACATCCTACGAGCAGTACTTC. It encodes CVSSLGLRFTSYEQYF.

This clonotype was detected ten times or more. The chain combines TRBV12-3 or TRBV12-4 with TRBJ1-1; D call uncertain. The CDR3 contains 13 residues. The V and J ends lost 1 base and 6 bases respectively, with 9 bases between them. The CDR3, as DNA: TGTGCCAGCAGTTTAGGAAGGGTGGCTGAAGCTTTCTTT. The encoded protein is CASSLGRVAEAFF.

CDR3 in amino acids: CASGATLMRDWETQYF. The CDR3 DNA reads TGTGCCAGCGGTGCTACCTTGATGCGGGACTGGGAGACCCAGTACTTC. The rearrangement joins TRBV2 to TRBJ2-5; tentatively, D is TRBD2 (6 bases). The CDR3 is 16 amino acids. In germline, CDR1 is SNHLY, CDR2 FYNNEI. V was clipped by 8 bases and J by 5 bases, with 24 bases between them. Looking up the rest from reference TRBV2 and TRBJ2-5 gives the full variable domain: EPEVTQTPSHQVTQMGQEVILRCVPISNHLYFYWYRQILGQKVEFLVSFYNNEISEKSEIFDDQFSVERPDGSNFTLKIRSTKLEDSAMYFCASGATLMRDWETQYFGPGTRLLVL.

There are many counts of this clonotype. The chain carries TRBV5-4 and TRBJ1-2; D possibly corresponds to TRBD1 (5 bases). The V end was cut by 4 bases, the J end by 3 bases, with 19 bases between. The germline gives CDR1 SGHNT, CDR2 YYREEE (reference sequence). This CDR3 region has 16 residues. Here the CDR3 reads CASSTIPGLLDYGYTF. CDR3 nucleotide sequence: TGTGCCAGCAGCACAATTCCGGGACTTCTAGACTATGGCTACACCTTC.

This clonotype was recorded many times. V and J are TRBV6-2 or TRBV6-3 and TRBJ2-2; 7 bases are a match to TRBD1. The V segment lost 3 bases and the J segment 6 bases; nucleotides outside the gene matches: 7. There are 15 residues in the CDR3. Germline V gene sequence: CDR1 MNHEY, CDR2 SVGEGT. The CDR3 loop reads CASSYDREGSGELFF. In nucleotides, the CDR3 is TGTGCCAGCAGTTATGACAGGGAAGGGTCCGGGGAGCTGTTTTTT.

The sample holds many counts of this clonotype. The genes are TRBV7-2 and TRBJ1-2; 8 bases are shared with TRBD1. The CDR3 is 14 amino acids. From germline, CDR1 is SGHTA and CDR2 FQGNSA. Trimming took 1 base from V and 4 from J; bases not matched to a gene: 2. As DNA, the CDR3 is TGTGCCAGCAGCTTAGGGGGACAGGTCTATGGCTACACCTTC. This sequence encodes CASSLGGQVYGYTF.